A selection of T cell receptor beta chains follows, all from one sample in a study of blood T cell repertoires in COVID-19. TCRdb's copy holds only in-frame clones and misses some; the assay was immunoSEQ multiplex PCR. Of over 350,000 clones detected, roughly 88% appear once; the ten largest clones hold almost 1.5%. The specimen was peripheral blood. The receptors come from a woman aged 30 to 39 with active or convalescent COVID-19. Both conserved end residues are part of each CDR3. A D gene is named only where the DNA matches it firmly. For some rows the clone size is stated as once, few or many, or as a class when expanded; others skip it.

v_gene: TRBV28
abundance: -
d_gene: -
j_gene: TRBJ1-2
CDR3nt: TGTGCCAGCAGTCTCATTTCTACTAACTATGGCTACACCTTC
CDR3aa: CASSLISTNYGYTF

v_gene: TRBV9
abundance: -
d_gene: TRBD2
j_gene: TRBJ2-5
CDR3nt: TGTGCCAGCAGCCCCGGACTAGCCCGGGCAGAGACCCAGTACTTC
CDR3aa: CASSPGLARAETQYF

v_gene: TRBV4-2
abundance: -
d_gene: -
j_gene: TRBJ1-5
CDR3nt: TGTGCCAGCAGCCAAGACGGTCAGGGTTTTAGCAATCAGCCCCAGCATTTT
CDR3aa: CASSQDGQGFSNQPQHF

v_gene: TRBV5-1
abundance: -
d_gene: -
j_gene: TRBJ1-2
CDR3nt: TGCGCCAGCAGCCCCGTCCAGGGGCTCTATGGCTACACCTTC
CDR3aa: CASSPVQGLYGYTF

v_gene: TRBV7-2
abundance: -
d_gene: -
j_gene: TRBJ2-1
CDR3nt: TGTGCCAGCGCCAGCGCACCAGTCTCCTACAATGAGCAGTTCTTC
CDR3aa: CASASAPVSYNEQFF

v_gene: TRBV5-1
abundance: -
d_gene: TRBD1
j_gene: TRBJ2-7
CDR3nt: TGCGCCAGCAGACACGACAGGGCCTACGAGCAGTACTTC
CDR3aa: CASRHDRAYEQYF

v_gene: TRBV12-3/TRBV12-4
abundance: -
d_gene: -
j_gene: TRBJ2-2
CDR3nt: TGTGCCAGCAACTCCGGGGGCACCGGGGAGCTGTTTTTT
CDR3aa: CASNSGGTGELFF

v_gene: TRBV29-1
abundance: -
d_gene: -
j_gene: TRBJ1-2
CDR3nt: TGCAGCGCCGTTAATAGAGGACAGTCTAACTATGGCTACACCTTC
CDR3aa: CSAVNRGQSNYGYTF

v_gene: TRBV7-7
abundance: -
d_gene: -
j_gene: TRBJ2-1
CDR3nt: TGTGCCAGCAGCTTAAGTGGGGGGGCTGGCAATGAGCAGTTCTTC
CDR3aa: CASSLSGGAGNEQFF

v_gene: TRBV6-5
abundance: -
d_gene: TRBD1
j_gene: TRBJ1-2
CDR3nt: TGTGCCAGTGCGAGGGGGACAGGGAACCCCTATGGCTACACCTTC
CDR3aa: CASARGTGNPYGYTF

v_gene: TRBV18
abundance: -
d_gene: -
j_gene: TRBJ1-2
CDR3nt: TGTGCCAGCTCACCCTCTCGAGCTAACTATGGCTACACCTTC
CDR3aa: CASSPSRANYGYTF

v_gene: TRBV7-9
abundance: -
d_gene: -
j_gene: TRBJ1-4
CDR3nt: TGTGCCAGCAGCTCAGCCCAGACAACTAATGAAAAACTGTTTTTT
CDR3aa: CASSSAQTTNEKLFF

v_gene: TRBV3-1/TRBV3-2
abundance: -
d_gene: TRBD2
j_gene: TRBJ2-3
CDR3nt: TGTGCCAGCAGCCTTAGCGGGAGGGACACAGATACGCAGTATTTT
CDR3aa: CASSLSGRDTDTQYF

v_gene: TRBV7-8
abundance: -
d_gene: TRBD1
j_gene: TRBJ1-3
CDR3nt: TGTGCCAGCAGCCCGGGACAGGCGAGCTCTGGAAACACCATATATTTT
CDR3aa: CASSPGQASSGNTIYF

v_gene: TRBV25-1
abundance: -
d_gene: -
j_gene: TRBJ1-1
CDR3nt: TGTGCCAGCAGTGTGGGACTGCTGAACACTGAAGCTTTCTTT
CDR3aa: CASSVGLLNTEAFF

v_gene: TRBV14
abundance: -
d_gene: TRBD1
j_gene: TRBJ2-7
CDR3nt: TGTGCCAGCAGCCAAGGAGGACAGGGGGCACTCTACGAGCAGTACTTC
CDR3aa: CASSQGGQGALYEQYF

v_gene: TRBV18
abundance: -
d_gene: -
j_gene: TRBJ1-4
CDR3nt: TGTGCCAGCTCACCTTCCAGGGATGAAAAACTGTTTTTT
CDR3aa: CASSPSRDEKLFF

v_gene: TRBV5-5
abundance: -
d_gene: -
j_gene: TRBJ1-5
CDR3nt: TGTGCCAGCAGCTTGTACGGGGATAGGGCCCAGCATTTT
CDR3aa: CASSLYGDRAQHF

v_gene: TRBV6-6
abundance: -
d_gene: TRBD1
j_gene: TRBJ1-4
CDR3nt: TGTGCCAGCAGTCCGACAGGGATGAGTGAAAAACTGTTTTTT
CDR3aa: CASSPTGMSEKLFF

v_gene: TRBV4-2
abundance: -
d_gene: TRBD1
j_gene: TRBJ2-7
CDR3nt: TGTGCCAGCAGCCAAGACCCCCCAGGGGGACAGGCGGACGACGAGCAGTACTTC
CDR3aa: CASSQDPPGGQADDEQYF

v_gene: TRBV5-1
abundance: -
d_gene: -
j_gene: TRBJ2-2
CDR3nt: TGCGCCAGCAGCTTGGCGGTCGACACCGGGGAGCTGTTTTTT
CDR3aa: CASSLAVDTGELFF

v_gene: TRBV4-1
abundance: -
d_gene: TRBD2
j_gene: TRBJ2-3
CDR3nt: TGCGCCAGCAGCGAAGGAGCCGGGACTAGCGTGAATTTT
CDR3aa: CASSEGAGTSVNF

v_gene: TRBV11-2
abundance: -
d_gene: -
j_gene: TRBJ1-5
CDR3nt: TGTGCCAGCAGCTTAGAGGCAGGGGTTCGTCAGCCCCAGCATTTT
CDR3aa: CASSLEAGVRQPQHF

v_gene: TRBV3-1/TRBV3-2
abundance: -
d_gene: -
j_gene: TRBJ1-1
CDR3nt: TGTGCCAGCAGTCGGATCGGACAGAACACTGAAGCTTTCTTT
CDR3aa: CASSRIGQNTEAFF

v_gene: TRBV6-5
abundance: -
d_gene: -
j_gene: TRBJ1-5
CDR3nt: TGTGCCAGCAGCTTACACCCAAATAGCAATCAGCCCCAGCATTTT
CDR3aa: CASSLHPNSNQPQHF

v_gene: TRBV18
abundance: once
d_gene: -
j_gene: TRBJ1-4
CDR3nt: TGTGCCAGCTCCGCCCGCGTGCAGACAGAAAAACTGTTTTTT
CDR3aa: CASSARVQTEKLFF

v_gene: TRBV21-1
abundance: -
d_gene: -
j_gene: TRBJ1-4
CDR3nt: TGTGCCAACTTGAAACGAGGGGGCTTGGCTAATGAAAAACTGTTTTTT
CDR3aa: CANLKRGGLANEKLFF

v_gene: TRBV5-4
abundance: -
d_gene: TRBD2
j_gene: TRBJ2-7
CDR3nt: TGTGCCAGCAGCTTGGCTAGCGGGAGGGCCGAGCAGTACTTC
CDR3aa: CASSLASGRAEQYF

v_gene: TRBV2
abundance: -
d_gene: -
j_gene: TRBJ1-4
CDR3nt: TGTGCCAGTTGCTCAGGGTTAACTAATGAAAAACTGTTTTTT
CDR3aa: CASCSGLTNEKLFF

v_gene: TRBV5-1
abundance: -
d_gene: -
j_gene: TRBJ2-7
CDR3nt: TGCGCCAGTAGACTAACGGGGGAGCAGTACTTC
CDR3aa: CASRLTGEQYF

v_gene: TRBV12-3/TRBV12-4
abundance: -
d_gene: -
j_gene: TRBJ1-2
CDR3nt: TGTGCCAGCAGTTTACTAGGAAATGGCTACACCTTC
CDR3aa: CASSLLGNGYTF

v_gene: TRBV5-4
abundance: -
d_gene: -
j_gene: TRBJ1-6
CDR3nt: TGTGCCAGCAGCTTGGACTCGAGCTATAATTCACCCCTCCACTTT
CDR3aa: CASSLDSSYNSPLHF

v_gene: TRBV18
abundance: -
d_gene: -
j_gene: TRBJ1-2
CDR3nt: TGTGCCAGCTCACCAGGTAGCCAGGGGAATGGCTACACCTTC
CDR3aa: CASSPGSQGNGYTF

v_gene: TRBV30
abundance: few
d_gene: -
j_gene: TRBJ1-6
CDR3nt: TGTGCCTGGAGTCCTCAAAGCGGGGTCTCCTATAATTCACCCCTCCACTTT
CDR3aa: CAWSPQSGVSYNSPLHF

v_gene: TRBV28
abundance: -
d_gene: -
j_gene: TRBJ1-5
CDR3nt: TGTGCCAGCAGTCTCGAGGACAATTGGGCCCAGCATTTT
CDR3aa: CASSLEDNWAQHF

v_gene: TRBV4-1
abundance: -
d_gene: -
j_gene: TRBJ2-7
CDR3nt: TGCGCCAGCAGCCAAGAATCGGGGTCGTCCTACGAGCAGTACTTC
CDR3aa: CASSQESGSSYEQYF

v_gene: TRBV7-2
abundance: -
d_gene: TRBD2
j_gene: TRBJ2-3
CDR3nt: TGTGCCAGCAGCTTAAGCGGGGGGGCCCGTACATTCACAGATACGCAGTATTTT
CDR3aa: CASSLSGGARTFTDTQYF

v_gene: TRBV5-1
abundance: -
d_gene: -
j_gene: TRBJ1-1
CDR3nt: TGCGCCAGCAGCTGGATGGGGAGGGGATCTGAAGCTTTCTTT
CDR3aa: CASSWMGRGSEAFF

v_gene: TRBV7-8
abundance: few
d_gene: TRBD1
j_gene: TRBJ2-7
CDR3nt: TGTGCCAGCAGCTCCCGAACAGGGGGCGAGCAGTACTTC
CDR3aa: CASSSRTGGEQYF

v_gene: TRBV30
abundance: -
d_gene: -
j_gene: TRBJ2-1
CDR3nt: TGTGCCTGGAGAGTACAGGGCAATGAGCAGTTCTTC
CDR3aa: CAWRVQGNEQFF

v_gene: TRBV19
abundance: -
d_gene: -
j_gene: TRBJ1-5
CDR3nt: TGTGCCAGTAGGGTTGGTGGCGGGGGAGTAAGTCAGCCCCAGCATTTT
CDR3aa: CASRVGGGGVSQPQHF